These 16 T cell receptor beta chains originate from one sample sequenced in a study of metastatic and nonmetastatic thyroid tumors. TCRdb reprocessed the PCR reads via MiXCR. The data contain about 41,000 clones, approximately 24% of them seen just once; the ten biggest clones take up 13% to 15%. Prior to thyroid surgery, none of the patients had received any treatment. Sequencing was carried out using tumor tissue. The receptors derive from a female donor with papillary thyroid cancer or a benign thyroid nodule (not recorded which). Some clones in this sample may be carry-over from other donors' samples.

V is TRBV28 and J is TRBJ2-7; 7 bases fit TRBD1. CDR1 and CDR2 from the germline V gene are MDHEN and SYDVKM. The CDR3 has 11 amino acids. Trimming cost V 7 bases and J 7 bases; bases outside gene matches: 4. The CDR3 coding sequence is TGTGCCAGCAAGGGACAGAGGGAGCAGTACTTC. Translating gives CASKGQREQYF.

At least ten counts were recorded for this clone. This chain connects TRBV10-3 to TRBJ1-1; D is ambiguous. V gave up 6 bases and J gave up 3 bases, with 11 bases separating them. This CDR3 has 13 amino acids. Germline V gene data show CDR1 as ENHRY and CDR2 as SYGVKD. The DNA of the CDR3 is TGTGCCATCAGCCCTAGAGAATACACTGAAGCTTTCTTT. This gives the protein CAISPREYTEAFF.

This chain links TRBV5-1 with TRBJ2-1; the match to TRBD2 covers 7 bases. The CDR3 consists of 16 residues. V lost 0 bases, J lost 2 bases, and 5 bases stayed unmatched. Germline CDR1 SGHRS, CDR2 YFSETQ. The CDR3 loop is CASSLDASGTYNEQFF. DNA for the CDR3: TGCGCCAGCAGCTTGGACGCTAGCGGCACCTACAATGAGCAGTTCTTC. Filled out from reference TRBV5-1 and TRBJ2-1, the complete variable domain reads KAGVTQTPRYLIKTRGQQVTLSCSPISGHRSVSWYQQTPGQGLQFLFEYFSETQRNKGNFPGRFSGRQFSNSRSEMNVSTLELGDSALYLCASSLDASGTYNEQFFGPGTRLTVL.

This rearrangement joins TRBV29-1 to TRBJ2-7; D gene unclear. Germline V gene sequence: CDR1 SQVTM, CDR2 ANQGSEA. CDR3 size: 11 residues. V lost 3 bases and J lost 5, with 8 bases in between. The DNA of the CDR3 is TGCAGCGTTGATAGAGGCAACGAGCAGTACTTC. Amino acid sequence: CSVDRGNEQYF.

The V and J genes are TRBV6-1 and TRBJ2-1, with D possibly called TRBD1 or TRBD2 (5 bases each). Trimming cost V 6 bases and J 2 bases, with 17 bases left between them. In germline, CDR1 is MNHNS, CDR2 SASEGT. This CDR3 is 16 amino acids long. DNA of the CDR3: TGTGCCAGCAGACTCAGGGTAGCGTTAACCTACAATGAGCAGTTCTTC. Encoded protein: CASRLRVALTYNEQFF.

J is TRBJ2-1 and V is TRBV28; 13 bases line up with TRBD2. This CDR3 region has 18 residues. Germline V gene data show CDR1 as MDHEN and CDR2 as SYDVKM. The J segment lost 7 bases and the V segment lost 3 bases, leaving 12 bases of the junction unmatched. The CDR3 nucleotides read TGTGCCAGCAGTTTGGAACTAGCGGGAGGGCCGGGCGTAAATGAGCAGTTCTTC. It yields the protein CASSLELAGGPGVNEQFF.

This clone was observed at least ten times. V is TRBV5-1 and J is TRBJ2-3; 14 nucleotides line up with TRBD2. After removal of 0 bases from V and 0 bases from J, the junction contained 0 bases not matched to a gene. Germline CDR1 and CDR2: SGHRS and YFSETQ. CDR3 length equals 17 residues. CDR3 bases: TGCGCCAGCAGCTTGGGGACTAGCGGGGGGAGCACAGATACGCAGTATTTT. It specifies CASSLGTSGGSTDTQYF.

This clone was observed many times. This chain connects TRBV28 to TRBJ1-1; the match to TRBD1 covers 11 bases. V lost 6 bases and J lost 3; bases outside the gene matches: 9. Germline CDR1 reads MDHEN; CDR2 reads SYDVKM. The CDR3 has 16 amino acids. CDR3 protein: CASSLGTGGGYTEAFF. CDR3 bases: TGTGCCAGCAGCCTCGGGACAGGGGGAGGGTACACTGAAGCTTTCTTT. The full variable domain, in which reference TRBV28 and TRBJ1-1 provide the parts outside the CDR3, is DVKVTQSSRYLVKRTGEKVFLECVQDMDHENMFWYRQDPGLGLRLIYFSYDVKMKEKGDIPEGYSVSREKKERFSLILESASTNQTSMYLCASSLGTGGGYTEAFFGQGTRLTVV.

Many counts were recorded for this clone. The gene calls are TRBV20-1 and TRBJ2-5, with D possibly TRBD2 on 6 matching bases. Trimming removed 6 bases at V and 4 bases at J, with 18 bases between. This CDR3 is 14 amino acids long. Germline V gene data show CDR1 as DFQATT and CDR2 as SNEGSKA (reference sequence). The CDR3 here is CSAQQVRGGETQYF. The CDR3 DNA is TGCAGTGCCCAACAGGTACGGGGAGGAGAGACCCAGTACTTC.

Ten or more counts support this clone. The V gene is TRBV5-1, the J gene TRBJ2-1; 7 nucleotides align to TRBD1. Trimming removed 2 bases from V and 3 bases from J; junction bases left unmatched: 5. Germline V gene data show CDR1 as SGHRS and CDR2 as YFSETQ. The length of the CDR3 is 15 residues. The CDR3 is CASSFDRAGYNEQFF. The CDR3 DNA reads as TGCGCCAGCAGCTTTGACAGGGCTGGCTACAATGAGCAGTTCTTC. Looking up the rest from reference TRBV5-1 and TRBJ2-1 gives the full variable domain: KAGVTQTPRYLIKTRGQQVTLSCSPISGHRSVSWYQQTPGQGLQFLFEYFSETQRNKGNFPGRFSGRQFSNSRSEMNVSTLELGDSALYLCASSFDRAGYNEQFFGPGTRLTVL.

The genes are TRBV25-1 and TRBJ2-3, with D tentatively TRBD2 (5 bases). The CDR3 spans 14 residues. V dropped 5 bases and J dropped 3 bases, with 12 bases sitting between them. Germline loops: CDR1 MGHDK, CDR2 SYGVNS. The CDR3 DNA reads TGTGCCAGCAGTTCAGGCGGGTTGACAGATACGCAGTATTTT. Translating it yields CASSSGGLTDTQYF.

This chain joins TRBV3-1 and TRBJ1-2; no reliable D call. CDR3 length equals 14 residues. The germline V gene encodes CDR1 LGHDT and CDR2 YNNKEL (reference sequence). Trimming pared 4 bases from V and 8 bases from J, leaving 17 bases between. CDR3 protein: CASSPLGGDIGYTF. The CDR3, as DNA: TGTGCCAGCAGCCCTCTAGGAGGTGATATAGGCTACACCTTC. Based on the CDR3 plus reference TRBV3-1 and TRBJ1-2, the full variable domain is DTAVSQTPKYLVTQMGNDKSIKCEQNLGHDTMYWYKQDSKKFLKIMFSYNNKELIINETVPNRFSPKSPDKAHLNLHINSLELGDSAVYFCASSPLGGDIGYTFGSGTRLTVV.

This clone was counted ten times or more. V gene TRBV15 combines with J gene TRBJ1-1; D call uncertain. This CDR3 contains 15 residues. Trimming pared 0 bases from V and 1 base from J, leaving 9 bases between. Germline V CDR1 and CDR2: LNHNV, YYDKDF (reference sequence). The CDR3 spells CATSRDNGANTEAFF. CDR3 DNA: TGTGCCACCAGCAGAGATAACGGAGCGAACACTGAAGCTTTCTTT.

Turning to this clone: Germline is not matched at one junction end, which may reflect a read error. This chain connects TRBV19 to TRBJ2-6, with D tentatively TRBD1 (5 bases). Germline CDR1 is LNHDA and CDR2 is SQIVND (reference sequence). This CDR3 contains 14 residues. CDR3 DNA: TGTGCCAGTAGTATTTCCCCTGGGGCCAACGTCCTTACTTTC. It encodes CASSISPGANVLTF. Full variable domain (outside the CDR3, taken from reference TRBV19 and TRBJ2-6): DGGITQSPKYLFRKEGQNVTLSCEQNLNHDAMYWYRQDPGQGLRLIYYSQIVNDFQKGDIAEGYSVSREKKESFPLTVTSAQKNPTAFYLCASSISPGANVLTFGAGSRLTVL.

This clone was detected only a few times. The junction and the germline gene differ at one end; a read error may be behind it. The rearrangement uses TRBV10-3 and TRBJ1-2; D perhaps matches TRBD1 (5 bases). Germline CDR1 is ENHRY and CDR2 is SYGVKD. The CDR3 spans 13 residues. This CDR3 is CAISESGDLGFTF. DNA for the CDR3: TGTGCCATCAGTGAGTCTGGGGACCTTGGCTTCACCTTC.

The gene calls are TRBV28 and TRBJ1-2; D unclear. The CDR3 runs 15 residues. V was clipped by 4 bases and J by 2 bases, with 14 bases between them. Per the germline V gene, CDR1 is MDHEN and CDR2 is SYDVKM. In DNA form, the CDR3 reads TGTGCCAGCAGTTCCAACCCGGTCAGAAACTATGGCTACACCTTC. This translates into CASSSNPVRNYGYTF.